The entry that follows covers one T cell receptor (beta chain) sequence. Authors' methods: Estimated nucleated cell counts came from reference gene primer amplification. Repertoires were generated with immunoSEQ multiplex PCR, while TCRdb's copy carries only in-frame clones and drops some. The DNA was the basis for D and trimming; V, J and clone size are from that table. Counted here are around 120,000 clones, roughly 80% occurring once; the ten biggest clones make up around 2.3%. The data derive from a study of blood T cell repertoires in COVID-19. In the study overall: Sites across the United States, Italy and Spain contributed samples from acute and convalescent COVID-19. In each case, the material was cDNA or gDNA derived from T cells, B-cell-depleted T cells, or PBMCs.

This receptor was taken from a man aged 45-65 years with acute or convalescent COVID-19. The material sequenced was peripheral blood.

The CDR3 reads CASSQQETQYF. The CDR3 nucleotides are TGTGCCAGCAGTCAACAAGAGACCCAGTACTTC. The V call is TRBV6-5, the J call TRBJ2-5; D not certain. Trimming took 5 bases from V and 2 from J, leaving 3 bases between them. The germline CDR1 and CDR2 sequences are MNHEY and SVGAGI. This CDR3 has 11 residues.